One and the same sample provided the 5 T cell receptor beta chains below, sequenced in a study of memory CD4+ T cells and cytomegalovirus serostatus (dated by TCRdb to about 2019). Libraries were made using the immunoSEQ multiplex PCR assay. TCRdb carries this immuneACCESS record with in-frame sequences only. Its versions omit some clonotypes, under half of them owing to an unresolved V gene in the studies checked, with the rest unexplained. This sample lists over 55,000 clones; roughly four fifths were detected once. Approximately 0.82% of the sample comes from the top ten. A FACSAria II was used to sort memory CD4+ T cells, defined as single viable CD3+CD4+CD8-CD45RO+ cells. Material for sequencing was memory CD4+ T cells from blood. These receptor sequences come from an adult in good health and CMV-seronegative.

This chain joins TRBV28 and TRBJ2-7; 8 bases match TRBD1. Trimming at V came to 8 bases and at J to 3 bases, leaving 0 bases not matched to a gene. The CDR3 length is 11 residues. Looked up from germline, CDR1 is MDHEN and CDR2 is SYDVKM. CDR3 bases: TGTGCCAGCGGACAGGGCTACGAGCAGTACTTC. This codes for CASGQGYEQYF.

The chain uses TRBV10-2 and TRBJ2-7; D is possibly TRBD1 or TRBD2 (5 bases each). CDR3 length equals 14 residues. The V end was cut by 6 bases, the J end by 1 base, with 13 bases between. CDR1 WSHSY and CDR2 SAAADI come from the germline V gene. The CDR3 DNA reads TGCGCCAGCAGACCGGGACGGACATCCTACGAGCAGTACTTC. It codes for CASRPGRTSYEQYF.

The chain couples TRBV28 to TRBJ2-7; 8 positions agree with TRBD2. The germline V gene encodes CDR1 MDHEN and CDR2 SYDVKM. Unmatched junction bases numbered 7, after V lost 5 bases and J lost 4 bases. The CDR3 is made up of 14 amino acids. CDR3 protein: CASSAFRGGYEQYF. The CDR3 DNA follows: TGTGCCAGCAGTGCCTTTCGGGGGGGATACGAGCAGTACTTC.

This clone was seen more than once but under ten times. The chain joins TRBV2 to TRBJ2-2; 7 nucleotides align to TRBD1. This CDR3 spans 14 amino acids. The ends lost 5 bases at V and 3 bases at J; junction bases unmatched: 3. The germline V gene encodes CDR1 SNHLY and CDR2 FYNNEI. The CDR3, as DNA: TGTGCCAGCAGTTGGACAGGAGACACCGGGGAGCTGTTTTTT. It yields the protein CASSWTGDTGELFF.

CDR3 coding DNA: TGTGCCAGCAGCCGTGGGGGGGGGTCAGATACGCAGTATTTT. Amino acid sequence: CASSRGGGSDTQYF. The chain carries TRBV5-6 and TRBJ2-3; 7 positions match TRBD2. After removal of 4 bases from V and 4 bases from J, the junction contained 6 bases not matched to a gene. CDR1 is SGHDT, CDR2 YYEEEE, per germline. This CDR3 contains 14 residues.